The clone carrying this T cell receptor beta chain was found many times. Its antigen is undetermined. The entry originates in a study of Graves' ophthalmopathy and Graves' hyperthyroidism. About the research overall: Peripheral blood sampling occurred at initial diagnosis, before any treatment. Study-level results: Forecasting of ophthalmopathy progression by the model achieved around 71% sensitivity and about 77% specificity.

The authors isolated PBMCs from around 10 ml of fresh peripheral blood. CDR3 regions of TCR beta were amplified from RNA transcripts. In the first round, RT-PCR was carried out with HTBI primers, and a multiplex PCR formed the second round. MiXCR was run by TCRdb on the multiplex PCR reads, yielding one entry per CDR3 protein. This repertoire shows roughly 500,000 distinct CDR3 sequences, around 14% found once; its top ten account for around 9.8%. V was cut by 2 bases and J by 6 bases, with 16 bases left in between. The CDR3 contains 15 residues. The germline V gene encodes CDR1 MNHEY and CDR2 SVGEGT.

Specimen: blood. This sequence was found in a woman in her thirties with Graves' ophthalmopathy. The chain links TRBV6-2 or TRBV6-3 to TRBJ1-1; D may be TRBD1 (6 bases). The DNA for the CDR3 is TGTGCCAGCAGTTACGGGGTACGCAGGGGCTCTGAAGCTTTCTTT. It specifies CASSYGVRRGSEAFF.